Given below is one TCR beta chain in context. What it binds is unknown. Germline assignment: CDR1 MNHEY and CDR2 SVGAGI. V was clipped by 8 bases and J by 8 bases; unmatched bases: 3. CDR3 size: 11 residues. PCR amplification relied on 60 Vbeta primers (plus 13 Jbeta primers). Sequencing used immunoSEQ multiplex PCR; TCRdb keeps in-frame clones, though not all of them. The table lists tens of thousands of clones, around three fifths of them singletons. The sample belongs to a study of cytomegalovirus exposure and HLA in healthy donors. Whole-study results and caveats: The number of N-insertions in an Asian-associated ancestry cluster was reportedly below the 666-donor mean in a later analysis. The authors assumed roughly uniform sequencing depth across donors for presence/absence analyses.

The sequence derives from a human donor in good health. What was sequenced was PBMCs. The chain employs TRBV6-5 and TRBJ2-3; 8 positions agree with TRBD2. The CDR3 DNA is TGTGCCAGCCGGGGGGGAGGTACGCAGTATTTT. This sequence encodes CASRGGGTQYF.